This T cell receptor (beta chain) originates from a study of blood T cell repertoires in COVID-19. Overall study context: The cDNA or gDNA used as material had been derived from T cells, B-cell-depleted T cells, or PBMCs.

V lost 5 bases to trimming and J lost 0 bases; unmatched junction nucleotides: 6. The CDR3 has 16 residues. The V gene's germline CDR1 is SGHRS and CDR2 YFSETQ. Assay used: immunoSEQ multiplex PCR; TCRdb lists only in-frame clones, some missing. The sample comprises a few hundred thousand clones, over 75% of which are singletons, and 2.5% to 3% rests with the top ten. Participants had their cohort set by participant-reported clinical history. The sequenced material came from PBMCs or T cells enriched from blood (not recorded which). V gene TRBV5-1 combines with J gene TRBJ1-4; 8 nucleotides agree with TRBD1. This clonotype originated in a woman aged 25 to 39 who had recovered from COVID-19. The CDR3, as DNA: TGCGCCAGCAGTTCCGGACAGGGTGCAACTAATGAAAAACTGTTTTTT. This sequence encodes CASSSGQGATNEKLFF.